The next 3 T cell receptor beta chains were all read from a single sample in a study of blood T cell repertoires in COVID-19. Sequencing used immunoSEQ multiplex PCR; TCRdb keeps in-frame clones, though not all of them. This sample has some 310,000 clones, with roughly 84% found just once. Sequencing was done on a sample of peripheral blood. These receptors all stem from a middle-aged man with active or convalescent COVID-19.

The rearrangement uses TRBV6-2 or TRBV6-3 and TRBJ2-2; maybe TRBD1 (5 bases). The V end lost 4 bases, the J end lost 4 bases, and 10 bases lay between the germline ends. Germline lookup yields CDR1 MNHEY and CDR2 SVGEGT. This CDR3 has 14 amino acids. The DNA of the CDR3 is TGTGCCAGCAGTTGGCAAAGGGGCACCGGGGAGCTGTTTTTT. Amino acids: CASSWQRGTGELFF.

The chain carries TRBV11-2 and TRBJ2-1; TRBD2 matches 7 bases. The ends lost 1 base at V and 5 bases at J; junction bases unmatched: 14. Germline-derived CDR1 and CDR2 are SGHAT and FQNNGV. CDR3 size: 18 residues. The DNA for the CDR3 is TGTGCCAGCAGCTTAGTGCGCAGCGGGACCACCAAAAACAATGAGCAGTTCTTC. This gives the protein CASSLVRSGTTKNNEQFF.

The rearrangement uses TRBV6-5 and TRBJ2-7; D is undetermined. The V end lost 10 bases, the J end lost 3 bases, and 10 bases lay between the germline ends. The V gene's germline CDR1 is MNHEY and CDR2 SVGAGI. This CDR3 has 11 residues. The CDR3 protein is CATSERYEQYF. The CDR3 DNA is TGTGCCACTTCGGAGCGCTACGAGCAGTACTTC.